This T cell receptor (beta chain) was captured in a study of response to subunit inactivated influenza vaccine. Study outcomes and limitations: Authors suggested few new T cells are recruited by each seasonal influenza vaccination.

This clonotype was seen a few times. Its specificity is unknown. MiXCR, applied by TCRdb to the RT-PCR reads, yields one record per CDR3 protein. Here the sample spans roughly 700,000 distinct CDR3 sequences, 15% to 19% being singletons. Germline V gene lookup returns CDR1 SEHNR and CDR2 FQNEAQ (reference sequence). The CDR3 is made up of 12 amino acids. Trimming left V 3 bases short and J 8 bases short, with 8 bases between. The sequencing here drew on PBMCs from blood, taken 12 days after vaccination. This chain uses TRBV7-9 with TRBJ2-1, with D unresolved. The sequence was obtained from a man aged 50 or older who received an inactivated influenza vaccine. The CDR3 protein is CASSFSGHEQFF. The CDR3 nucleotides are TGTGCCAGCAGCTTCTCGGGCCATGAGCAGTTCTTC.